This T cell receptor (beta chain) originates from a study of T cells in Graves' hyperthyroidism and ophthalmopathy (dated by TCRdb to the late 2010s). In terms of the full investigation: Peripheral blood samples were taken at the time of initial diagnosis, prior to any treatment. The study also compared thyroid tissue and blood T-cell repertoires from over 5 Graves' hyperthyroidism patients. The approximately 90 discovery patients were randomly split 7:3 into training and test sets. After sampling, hyperthyroidism patients received methimazole starting at 30 mg daily, and ophthalmopathy patients received high-dose intravenous methylprednisolone. To identify TCR V-J signatures that set the groups apart, the researchers used a discovery cohort of about a hundred patients, made up of under 45 with Graves' ophthalmopathy and some 55 with stable Graves' hyperthyroidism. TCR Vbeta CDR3 sequencing of 135 peripheral blood samples (under 45 ophthalmopathy, about 74 hyperthyroidism and about 17 progressor patients) is reported in the paper. Whether ophthalmopathy could be predicted prospectively was tested in an independent validation cohort made up of 18 hyperthyroidism patients plus 17 patients who later progressed to ophthalmopathy.

Points on this clonotype: The antigen this receptor binds is unknown. No much larger clonotype is one base removed from it; base qualities were not supplied.

On the study overall, not on this receptor specifically: Sample size was not statistically predetermined, and investigators were not blinded to group allocation. In validation, the model predicted progression to ophthalmopathy a median of about 6.8 months before onset, with roughly 70% sensitivity and 72.22% specificity. Most expanded thyroid clonotypes (frequency above 0.001) were also detected in blood, suggesting blood repertoires may reflect thyroid immune responses. A model built on a 13 V-J signature distinguished ophthalmopathy from stable hyperthyroidism, reaching 85% to 90% sensitivity and about 81% specificity in cross-validation and 80%/75% in testing.

The TCR beta CDR3 regions were amplified from the RNA transcripts. The TCR CDR3 was subjected to a first round of RT-PCR using the HTBI primer set and the Qiagen OneStep RT-PCR kit. Libraries were constructed in a second round of multiplex PCR, after which size selection and purification were carried out. Libraries were sequenced paired-end with 100 bp reads on an Illumina HiSeq2000. The study's processing was this. SOAPnuke was used to process the raw data, with reads discarded if the reads contained adapters or uncalled bases, had a mean Phred below 15, or lacked an exact constant-primer or identifier match. High-quality paired reads were merged using COPE v1.2.5, and each unique nucleotide sequence was defined as a clonotype. Clonotypes were aligned to IMGT TRBV, TRBD and TRBJ reference segments using MiTCR v1.1. The analysis included only V-J combinations with a frequency above 0.0001, which together covered around 99% of the repertoires. The TCS score was defined as the ratio of F50 (clonal expansion) to E x V (chaos), calculated using BLOSUM62-based TCRdist between CDR3 peptides within each V-J. Welch's t-statistics and random forest reduced 500 to 650 V-J features to 10 to 15, which were used in a naive Bayes classifier (R e1071). Using fastp at Q25 and MiXCR, TCRdb reprocessed the public reads and kept productive beta chains. Every distinct CDR3 protein forms one entry, paired with its most common genes and DNA. TCRdb, not the authors, supplied the V and J calls. The sample records some 490,000 distinct CDR3 sequences, approximately 23% of which are singletons. About 49% of the sample goes to the ten largest clones.

Moderately to severely active disease, a Clinical Activity Score of at least 3, a NOSPECS grade of at least 4, and a duration under 3 months were present in ophthalmopathy patients. Patients with uncontrolled infections, other autoimmune diseases, pregnancy or lactation were excluded. Diagnoses relied on clinical symptoms, serum thyroxine and TRAb, thyroid ultrasound and orbital computed tomography. Ficoll-Paque density gradient centrifugation was used to isolate PBMCs from around 9.1 ml of fresh peripheral blood. Total RNA was extracted with Trizol reagent, and quality was checked on an Agilent 2100 Bioanalyzer. The CDR3 numbers 16 residues from cysteine through phenylalanine. Only CDR3 DNA is held: 48 bases, read in frame from base 1. The germline V gene specifies SGHNT as CDR1 and YENEEA as CDR2. The junction carries 14 bases between V and J, which are trimmed by 3 bases and 1 base respectively.

The sequence links TRBV11-3 to TRBJ2-3; confidence is insufficient to name the D gene. Sequenced input: blood. The TCR originated in a woman in her 70s with Graves' ophthalmopathy. The CDR3 reads as follows: CASSFGGTLGTDTQYF. The nucleotides are TGTGCCAGCAGCTTCGGTGGAACTCTTGGCACAGATACGCAGTATTTT.